Included here is one T cell receptor beta chain sequence, with context. The antigen remains undetermined. This entry belongs to a study of OX40 agonist ivuxolimab in advanced cancers. Study context: Patient treatment consisted of intravenous ivuxolimab administration every 2 weeks at 0.01 to 10 mg/kg. Of the patients, three showed partial responses, one with hepatocellular carcinoma and two with cutaneous melanoma.

Whole-study findings and limits: Average numbers of expanded clones were greater in CD8+ T cells than in CD4+.

The repertoire was sequenced with immunoSEQ multiplex PCR; TCRdb's copy has only in-frame clones and lacks some. The sample holds about 71,000 clones, over 90% seen once. The sequence was obtained from an adult with an advanced solid tumor such as melanoma, head and neck, liver or kidney cancer. The sequencing here drew on CD4+ or CD8+ T cells sorted from blood, taken in a trial of the OX40 agonist ivuxolimab.

CDR3 loop: CAWSSGRGSQTQYF. The CDR3 region has the DNA TGTGCCTGGAGTTCGGGCAGGGGCTCCCAGACCCAGTACTTC. The chain combines TRBV30 with TRBJ2-5; the D gene is possibly TRBD1 (6 bases). Looked up from germline, CDR1 is GTSNPN and CDR2 is SVGIG (reference sequence). The CDR3 has 14 residues. V was cut by 2 bases and J by 6 bases, with 16 bases left in between.